The 27 T cell receptor beta chains in this list originate from one sample, sequenced in a study of CD8 T cells in Susac syndrome. An input of about 0.5 to 1 ug of RNA was subjected to reverse transcription using random hexamers. Each CDR3 protein gets one entry after TCRdb re-called the immunoSEQ multiplex PCR reads with MiXCR. The table includes about 300,000 distinct CDR3 sequences, 89% detected once. Sequencing was done on a sample of CD8+ T cells from PBMCs. These receptors were obtained from a human donor with multiple sclerosis.

This rearrangement joins TRBV6-2 or TRBV6-3 to TRBJ2-5; D may correspond to TRBD1 or TRBD2 (5 bases each). Trimming shortened V by 7 bases and J by 4 bases, and 13 bases separated the two germline ends. The CDR3 is 13 residues long. Germline-derived CDR1 and CDR2 are MNHEY and SVGEGT. The CDR3 here is CASTPPGRETQYF. Here the CDR3 DNA reads TGTGCCAGCACCCCGCCGGGACGAGAGACCCAGTACTTC.

CDR3 in DNA: TGTGCCAGCAGCTTAGAGGACAGGGTTGGTCTTGACGAGCAGTACTTC. It translates to CASSLEDRVGLDEQYF. The chain employs TRBV7-2 and TRBJ2-7; 8 bases are a match to TRBD1. Germline lookup yields CDR1 SGHTA and CDR2 FQGNSA. The CDR3 extends over 16 amino acids. Trimming at V came to 1 base and at J to 5 bases, leaving 10 bases not matched to a gene.

CDR3 amino acids: CASSYSTGHLIYEQYF. The CDR3 region has the DNA TGTGCCAGCAGTTACTCGACGGGACACCTAATATACGAGCAGTACTTC. The chain couples TRBV6-5 to TRBJ2-7; D possibly corresponds to TRBD1 (6 bases). In germline, CDR1 is MNHEY, CDR2 SVGAGI. The CDR3 contains 16 residues. V lost 0 bases, J lost 4 bases, and 16 bases lay in between.

V gene TRBV27 combines with J gene TRBJ2-1, with a possible D match to TRBD2 (6 bases). This CDR3 has 15 residues. With 8 bases removed from V and 6 bases from J, the gap between germline ends came to 20 bases. From germline, CDR1 is MNHEY and CDR2 SMNVEV (reference sequence). The DNA of the CDR3 is TGTGCCAGCCGACTCTCAGCGGGTACACTCAATGAGCAGTTCTTC. Translating it yields CASRLSAGTLNEQFF.

The rearrangement joins TRBV6-2 or TRBV6-3 to TRBJ2-7; D may correspond to TRBD1 or TRBD2 (5 bases each). CDR1 and CDR2 from the germline V gene are MNHEY and SVGEGT. The ends were cut back, 6 bases at V and 0 bases at J, with 12 bases in the middle. CDR3 length: 14 amino acids. The CDR3 loop is CASRGRINSYEQYF. For the CDR3, the DNA is TGTGCCAGCAGGGGACGAATCAACTCCTACGAGCAGTACTTC.

V usage is TRBV28 and J usage is TRBJ1-2; no clear D. The germline V and J ends were trimmed by 3 bases and 0 bases, with 11 bases remaining between them. Germline V CDR1 and CDR2: MDHEN, SYDVKM. This CDR3 has 15 residues. Here the CDR3 reads CASSLEQATNYGYTF. DNA of the CDR3: TGTGCCAGCAGTTTGGAGCAGGCCACTAACTATGGCTACACCTTC.

The chain carries TRBV30 and TRBJ2-3; 11 bases map to TRBD2. After removal of 0 bases from V and 5 bases from J, the junction contained 13 bases not matched to a gene. Germline V gene sequence: CDR1 GTSNPN, CDR2 SVGIG (reference sequence). The CDR3 is 18 residues long. As DNA, the CDR3 is TGTGCCTGGAGTGTAATTAGCCTAGCGGGGGGCCTAGGAGATACGCAGTATTTT. As protein: CAWSVISLAGGLGDTQYF.

The V gene is TRBV7-2, the J gene TRBJ2-1; D may match TRBD1 or TRBD2 (5 bases each). Germline V gene sequence: CDR1 SGHTA, CDR2 FQGNSA. V was pared by 5 bases and J by 7 bases, with 15 bases between. The CDR3 totals 14 residues. DNA for the CDR3: TGTGCCAGCAGCGCCGGGGCCCTGGGAAATGAGCAGTTCTTC. Translation: CASSAGALGNEQFF.

This clonotype was observed once. The gene calls are TRBV3-1 and TRBJ2-7, with a tentative D call TRBD1 (8 bases). Germline V lookup: CDR1 LGHDT, CDR2 YNNKEL (reference sequence). The CDR3 totals 15 residues. V lost 3 bases and J 3 bases, leaving 15 bases between the germline ends. The chain's CDR3 is CASSHGGTGYYEQYF. The CDR3 DNA follows: TGTGCCAGCAGCCACGGGGGGACAGGATACTACGAGCAGTACTTC.

The rearrangement uses TRBV28 and TRBJ2-1; 13 bases agree with TRBD2. The CDR3 extends over 17 amino acids. The J segment lost 0 bases and the V segment lost 6 bases, leaving 5 bases of the junction unmatched. Germline V gene lookup returns CDR1 MDHEN and CDR2 SYDVKM. The DNA for the CDR3 is TGTGCCAGCAGAGGAGGGACTAGCGGGATCTCCTACAATGAGCAGTTCTTC. It is translated as CASRGGTSGISYNEQFF. The whole variable domain, remainder taken from reference TRBV28 and TRBJ2-1, is DVKVTQSSRYLVKRTGEKVFLECVQDMDHENMFWYRQDPGLGLRLIYFSYDVKMKEKGDIPEGYSVSREKKERFSLILESASTNQTSMYLCASRGGTSGISYNEQFFGPGTRLTVL.

This clonotype was recorded only once. V gene TRBV25-1 combines with J gene TRBJ1-2, with 10 bases that match TRBD1. The CDR3 covers 16 residues. Germline V gene data show CDR1 as MGHDK and CDR2 as SYGVNS. Losses at the gene ends were 4 bases for V and 3 bases for J; bases not matched to a gene: 8. This chain's CDR3 is CASSGTWDRGYYGYTF. As DNA, the CDR3 is TGTGCCAGCAGTGGAACTTGGGACAGGGGATACTATGGCTACACCTTC.

The chain is built from TRBV11-2 and TRBJ2-7; 7 nucleotides align to TRBD1. V gave up 3 bases and J gave up 5 bases; unmatched junction bases: 7. There are 14 residues in the CDR3. Germline V CDR1 and CDR2: SGHAT, FQNNGV. The CDR3 DNA is TGTGCCAGCAGCTTCTACAGGGGCGAGGACGAGCAGTACTTC. It translates to CASSFYRGEDEQYF.

The sample holds one count of this clonotype. The chain has TRBV7-2 and TRBJ1-5; D ambiguous. Germline V gene data show CDR1 as SGHTA and CDR2 as FQGNSA. Trimming removed 4 bases at V and 2 bases at J, with 12 bases between. This CDR3 is 15 amino acids long. For the CDR3, the DNA is TGTGCCAGCAGCTATGGGGTTATGGGCAATCAGCCCCAGCATTTT. It translates to CASSYGVMGNQPQHF.

This chain joins TRBV7-8 and TRBJ2-1; D call uncertain. Deletions cut 5 bases from V and 4 bases from J, with 12 bases between. Germline-derived CDR1 and CDR2 are SGHVS and FQNEAQ. The CDR3 consists of 14 residues. The CDR3 nucleotides read TGTGCCAGCAGCCCCGACACCGCGTACAATGAGCAGTTCTTC. Protein product: CASSPDTAYNEQFF.

This clonotype is a singleton in its sample. The J gene is TRBJ1-5, the V gene TRBV4-1, with TRBD1 matching over 12 bases. With 3 bases clipped from V and 2 bases from J, the junction kept 2 bases outside the gene matches. Germline assignment: CDR1 MGHRA and CDR2 YSYEKL. CDR3 length equals 16 residues. The CDR3 region is CASSQGQGAGNQPQHF. The CDR3 DNA reads TGCGCCAGCAGCCAGGGACAGGGGGCTGGCAATCAGCCCCAGCATTTT.

The CDR3 protein is CASSFSGGFTYEQYF. Written as DNA, the CDR3 is TGTGCCAGCAGCTTCTCAGGGGGGTTCACCTACGAGCAGTACTTC. The chain joins TRBV11-2 to TRBJ2-7, with D perhaps matching TRBD1 (7 bases). The V end was cut by 3 bases, the J end by 2 bases, with 14 bases between. From germline, CDR1 is SGHAT and CDR2 FQNNGV. The CDR3 is made up of 15 amino acids.

The chain joins TRBV9 to TRBJ2-2; the match to TRBD2 covers 14 bases. Germline-derived CDR1 and CDR2 are SGDLS and YYNGEE. V was clipped by 6 bases and J by 2 bases; unmatched bases: 6. This CDR3 is 17 amino acids long. The CDR3 protein is CASTGTSGSINTGELFF. The CDR3 DNA reads TGTGCCAGCACCGGGACTAGCGGGAGCATAAACACCGGGGAGCTGTTTTTT.

The chain links TRBV4-3 to TRBJ1-2, with a weak D call TRBD1 (6 bases). The germline V gene encodes CDR1 LGHNA and CDR2 YSLEER. This CDR3 has 16 residues. V lost 0 bases, J lost 5 bases, and 16 bases lay in between. CDR3 nucleotide sequence: TGCGCCAGCAGCCAAGATCTGCAGGGGAGAAGATATGGCTACACCTTC. Translated, it gives CASSQDLQGRRYGYTF.

This chain links TRBV27 with TRBJ1-2, with 12 nucleotides matching TRBD1. This CDR3 is 15 amino acids long. V lost 3 bases and J lost 3; bases outside the gene matches: 2. CDR1 is MNHEY, CDR2 SMNVEV, per germline (reference sequence). The CDR3 region is CASSFGTGGDYGYTF. The DNA of the CDR3 is TGTGCCAGCAGTTTTGGGACAGGGGGCGACTATGGCTACACCTTC.

CDR3 sequence (DNA): TGCAGCGTCGCCGGGACACTCGAGCAGTACTTC. Encoded protein: CSVAGTLEQYF. The gene calls are TRBV29-1 and TRBJ2-7; the D gene is possibly TRBD1 (6 bases). Germline CDR1 reads SQVTM; CDR2 reads ANQGSEA. V lost 6 bases to trimming and J lost 6 bases, with 12 bases between them. The CDR3 runs to 11 residues.

The chain is built from TRBV27 and TRBJ2-5; perhaps TRBD2 as D (6 bases). The V gene's germline CDR1 is MNHEY and CDR2 SMNVEV (reference sequence). Between the trimmed V and J ends, which lost 3 bases and 1 base, there was a span of 12 bases. The CDR3 covers 15 residues. The DNA for the CDR3 is TGTGCCAGCAGTTTTGGAGGGGCCCCCCAAGAGACCCAGTACTTC. Translating gives CASSFGGAPQETQYF.

The V gene is TRBV19, the J gene TRBJ1-1; 8 bases line up with TRBD1. CDR1 and CDR2 (germline): LNHDA, SQIVND (reference sequence). The CDR3 is 14 amino acids. V gave up 5 bases and J gave up 4 bases; unmatched junction bases: 6. CDR3 nucleotide sequence: TGTGCCAGTAGTCCTCAAACAGGGGGCACTGAAGCTTTCTTT. It yields the protein CASSPQTGGTEAFF.

The rearrangement links TRBV6-5 to TRBJ1-2; TRBD1 is a possible D gene (6 bases). Germline-derived CDR1 and CDR2 are MNHEY and SVGAGI. The CDR3 extends over 14 amino acids. V was shortened by 6 bases and J by 5 bases, with 16 bases between the two germline ends. Written as DNA, the CDR3 is TGTGCCAGCAGCACCATAGGGGGTGATTATGGCTACACCTTC. The encoded protein is CASSTIGGDYGYTF.

This clonotype was detected once. This CDR3 is CAISLQGSVGEQYF. CDR3 in DNA: TGTGCCATCAGTCTACAGGGATCGGTGGGTGAGCAGTACTTC. The gene calls are TRBV10-3 and TRBJ2-7; TRBD1 is a possible D gene (6 bases). The CDR3 runs to 14 residues. CDR1 is ENHRY and CDR2 is SYGVKD in the germline V gene. Trimming removed 5 bases from V and 7 bases from J, with 18 bases in between.

The chain carries TRBV5-6 and TRBJ2-3; D is perhaps TRBD1 (6 bases). The CDR3 contains 16 residues. The V end was cut by 0 bases, the J end by 6 bases, with 17 bases between. Per germline, CDR1 SGHDT and CDR2 YYEEEE. CDR3 in amino acids: CASSLDPGALSDTQYF. The CDR3 DNA follows: TGTGCCAGCAGCTTGGACCCAGGGGCGCTTTCTGATACGCAGTATTTT.

This chain uses TRBV30 with TRBJ1-6, with a possible D match to TRBD1 (5 bases). The CDR3 is 15 amino acids. The V gene's germline CDR1 is GTSNPN and CDR2 SVGIG (reference sequence). V gave up 4 bases and J gave up 4 bases, with 14 bases separating them. CDR3 in DNA: TGTGCCTGGACCCAGGGATCTTCTTATAATTCACCCCTCCACTTT. Its translation is CAWTQGSSYNSPLHF. Filled out from reference TRBV30 and TRBJ1-6, the complete variable domain reads SQTIHQWPATLVQPVGSPLSLECTVEGTSNPNLYWYRQAAGRGLQLLFYSVGIGQISSEVPQNLSASRPQDRQFILSSKKLLLSDSGFYLCAWTQGSSYNSPLHFGNGTRLTVT.

This chain connects TRBV4-2 to TRBJ2-7, with D hard to call. This CDR3 region has 15 residues. Germline-derived CDR1 and CDR2 are LGHNA and YNFKEQ. V lost 1 base, J lost 5 bases, and 15 bases lay in between. The CDR3 here is CASSQATGPSHEQYF. CDR3 bases: TGTGCCAGCAGCCAAGCGACCGGGCCATCTCACGAGCAGTACTTC.